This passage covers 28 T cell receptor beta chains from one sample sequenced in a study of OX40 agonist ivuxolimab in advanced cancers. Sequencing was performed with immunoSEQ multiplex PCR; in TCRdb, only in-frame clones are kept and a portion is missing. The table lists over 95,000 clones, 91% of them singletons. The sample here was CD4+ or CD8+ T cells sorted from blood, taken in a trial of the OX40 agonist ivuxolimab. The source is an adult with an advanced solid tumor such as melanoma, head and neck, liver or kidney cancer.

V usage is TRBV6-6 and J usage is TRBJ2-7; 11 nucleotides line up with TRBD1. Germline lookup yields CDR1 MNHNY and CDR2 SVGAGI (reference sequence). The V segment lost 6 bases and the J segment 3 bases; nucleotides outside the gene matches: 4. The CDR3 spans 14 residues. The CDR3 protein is CASRSGQGDYEQYF. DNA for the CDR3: TGTGCCAGCAGGTCGGGACAGGGGGACTACGAGCAGTACTTC.

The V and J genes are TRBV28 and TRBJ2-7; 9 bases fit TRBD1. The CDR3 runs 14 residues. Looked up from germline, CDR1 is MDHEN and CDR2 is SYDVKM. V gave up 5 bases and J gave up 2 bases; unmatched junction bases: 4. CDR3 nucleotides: TGTGCCAGCAGTGGATACAGGGGGCCCTACGAGCAGTACTTC. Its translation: CASSGYRGPYEQYF.

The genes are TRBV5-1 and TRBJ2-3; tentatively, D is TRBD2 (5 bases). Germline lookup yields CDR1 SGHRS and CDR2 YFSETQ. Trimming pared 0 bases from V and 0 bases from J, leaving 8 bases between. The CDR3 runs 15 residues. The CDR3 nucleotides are TGCGCCAGCAGCTTGGGGCGGGTCAGCACAGATACGCAGTATTTT. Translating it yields CASSLGRVSTDTQYF.

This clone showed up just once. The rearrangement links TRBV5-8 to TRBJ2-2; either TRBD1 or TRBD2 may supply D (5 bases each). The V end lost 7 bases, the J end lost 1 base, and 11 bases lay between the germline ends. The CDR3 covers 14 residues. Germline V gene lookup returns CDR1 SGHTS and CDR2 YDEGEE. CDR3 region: CASPRGGNTGELFF. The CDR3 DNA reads TGTGCCAGCCCGAGGGGCGGGAACACCGGGGAGCTGTTTTTT.

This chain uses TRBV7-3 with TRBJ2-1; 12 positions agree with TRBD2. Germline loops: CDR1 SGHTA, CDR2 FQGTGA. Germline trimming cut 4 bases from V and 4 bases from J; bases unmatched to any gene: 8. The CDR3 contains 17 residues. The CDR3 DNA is TGTGCCAGCAGCTCCGCCCGGACTAGCGGGGAGTACAATGAGCAGTTCTTC. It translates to CASSSARTSGEYNEQFF. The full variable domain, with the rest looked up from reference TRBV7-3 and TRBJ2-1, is GAGVSQTPSNKVTEKGKYVELRCDPISGHTALYWYRQSLGQGPEFLIYFQGTGAADDSGLPNDRFFAVRPEGSVSTLKIQRTERGDSAVYLCASSSARTSGEYNEQFFGPGTRLTVL.

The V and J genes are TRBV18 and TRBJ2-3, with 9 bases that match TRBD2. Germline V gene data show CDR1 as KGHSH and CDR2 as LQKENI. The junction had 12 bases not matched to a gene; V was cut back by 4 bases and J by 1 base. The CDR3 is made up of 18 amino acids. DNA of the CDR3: TGTGCCAGCTCACGGGCGGGAGGGCGTGCTGACGGCACAGATACGCAGTATTTT. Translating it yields CASSRAGGRADGTDTQYF.

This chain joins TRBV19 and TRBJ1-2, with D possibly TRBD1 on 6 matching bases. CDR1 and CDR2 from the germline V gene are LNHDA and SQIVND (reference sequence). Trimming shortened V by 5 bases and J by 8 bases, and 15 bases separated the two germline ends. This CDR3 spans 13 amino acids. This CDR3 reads CASSSLGAGGYTF. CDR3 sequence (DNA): TGTGCCAGTAGTTCGTTGGGGGCAGGAGGCTACACCTTC. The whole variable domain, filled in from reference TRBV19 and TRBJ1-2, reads DGGITQSPKYLFRKEGQNVTLSCEQNLNHDAMYWYRQDPGQGLRLIYYSQIVNDFQKGDIAEGYSVSREKKESFPLTVTSAQKNPTAFYLCASSSLGAGGYTFGSGTRLTVV.

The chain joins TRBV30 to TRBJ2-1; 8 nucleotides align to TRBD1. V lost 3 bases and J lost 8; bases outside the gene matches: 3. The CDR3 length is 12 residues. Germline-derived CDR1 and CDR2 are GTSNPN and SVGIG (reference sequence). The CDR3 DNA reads TGTGCCTGGAGGACAGGGGCCTATGAGCAGTTCTTC. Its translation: CAWRTGAYEQFF.

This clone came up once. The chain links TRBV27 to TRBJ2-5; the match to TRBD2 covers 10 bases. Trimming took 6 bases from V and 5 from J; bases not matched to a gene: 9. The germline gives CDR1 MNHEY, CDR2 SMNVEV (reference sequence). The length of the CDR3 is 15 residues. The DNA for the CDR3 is TGTGCCAGCAGCCTACTGAATAGCGGGAGGGAGACCCAGTACTTC. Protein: CASSLLNSGRETQYF.

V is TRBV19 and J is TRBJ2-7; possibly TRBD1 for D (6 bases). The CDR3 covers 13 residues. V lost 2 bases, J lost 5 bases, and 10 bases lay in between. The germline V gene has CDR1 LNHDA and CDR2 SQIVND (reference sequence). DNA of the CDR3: TGTGCCAGTAGTATAACATGGGGGCACGAGCAGTACTTC. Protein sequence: CASSITWGHEQYF.

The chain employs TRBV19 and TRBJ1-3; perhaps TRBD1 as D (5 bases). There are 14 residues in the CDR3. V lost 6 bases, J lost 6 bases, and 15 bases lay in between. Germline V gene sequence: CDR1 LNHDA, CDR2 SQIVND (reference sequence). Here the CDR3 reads CASSGRGTENTIYF. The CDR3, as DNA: TGTGCCAGTAGCGGGAGGGGAACCGAAAACACCATATATTTT.

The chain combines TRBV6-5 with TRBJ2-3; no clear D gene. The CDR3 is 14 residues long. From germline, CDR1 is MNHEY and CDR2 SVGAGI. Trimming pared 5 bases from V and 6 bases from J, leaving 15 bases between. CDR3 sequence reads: CASSADSTGDTQYF. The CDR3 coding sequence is TGTGCCAGCAGTGCCGACTCGACCGGGGATACGCAGTATTTT.

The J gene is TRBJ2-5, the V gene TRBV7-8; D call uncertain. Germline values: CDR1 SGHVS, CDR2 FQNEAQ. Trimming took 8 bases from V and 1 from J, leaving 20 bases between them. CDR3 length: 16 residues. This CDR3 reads CASRLKVAAPQETQYF. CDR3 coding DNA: TGTGCCAGCCGTCTCAAGGTGGCGGCCCCCCAAGAGACCCAGTACTTC.

The CDR3 region is CATVGQAGGQPQHF. The CDR3 DNA reads TGTGCCACGGTAGGACAGGCGGGGGGTCAGCCCCAGCATTTT. This rearrangement joins TRBV2 to TRBJ1-5, with 7 bases identical to TRBD1. The length of the CDR3 is 14 residues. Losses at the gene ends were 10 bases for V and 6 bases for J; bases not matched to a gene: 12. Germline V gene data show CDR1 as SNHLY and CDR2 as FYNNEI.

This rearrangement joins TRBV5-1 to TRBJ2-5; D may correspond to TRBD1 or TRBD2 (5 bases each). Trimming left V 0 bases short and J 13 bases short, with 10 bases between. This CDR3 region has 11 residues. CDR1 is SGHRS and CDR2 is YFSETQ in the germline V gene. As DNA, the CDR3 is TGCGCCAGCAGCTTGGGCCAGGGAGTGTACTTC. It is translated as CASSLGQGVYF.

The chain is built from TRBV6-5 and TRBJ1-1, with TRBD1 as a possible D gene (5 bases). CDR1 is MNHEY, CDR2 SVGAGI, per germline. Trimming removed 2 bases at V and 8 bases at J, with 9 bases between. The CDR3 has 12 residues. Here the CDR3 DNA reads TGTGCCAGCAGTTACACAGGAGAAGAAGCTTTCTTT. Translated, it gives CASSYTGEEAFF.

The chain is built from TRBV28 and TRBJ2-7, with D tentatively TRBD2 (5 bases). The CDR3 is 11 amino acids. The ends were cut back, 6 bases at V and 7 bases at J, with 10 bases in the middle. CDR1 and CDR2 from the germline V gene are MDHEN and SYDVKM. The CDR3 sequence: CASREQREQYF. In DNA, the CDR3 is TGTGCCAGCAGGGAACAGCGGGAGCAGTACTTC.

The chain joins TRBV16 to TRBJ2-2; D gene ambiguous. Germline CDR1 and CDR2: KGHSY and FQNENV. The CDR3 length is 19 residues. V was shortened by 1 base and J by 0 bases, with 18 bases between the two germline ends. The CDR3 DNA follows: TGTGCCAGCAGCCAATGGGATTTAAGGCACGCGGCGAACACCGGGGAGCTGTTTTTT. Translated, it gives CASSQWDLRHAANTGELFF.

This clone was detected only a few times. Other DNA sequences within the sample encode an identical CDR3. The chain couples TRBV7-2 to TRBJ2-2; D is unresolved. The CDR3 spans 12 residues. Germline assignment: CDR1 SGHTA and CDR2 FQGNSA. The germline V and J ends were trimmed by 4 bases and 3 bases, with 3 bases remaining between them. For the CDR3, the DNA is TGTGCCAGCAGCTCCGACACCGGGGAGCTGTTTTTT. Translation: CASSSDTGELFF.

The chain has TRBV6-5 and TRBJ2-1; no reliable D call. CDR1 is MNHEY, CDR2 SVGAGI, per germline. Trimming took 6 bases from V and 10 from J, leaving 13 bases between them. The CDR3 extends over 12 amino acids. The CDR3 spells CASREPRGEQFF. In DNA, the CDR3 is TGTGCCAGCAGGGAGCCCCGTGGGGAGCAGTTCTTC.

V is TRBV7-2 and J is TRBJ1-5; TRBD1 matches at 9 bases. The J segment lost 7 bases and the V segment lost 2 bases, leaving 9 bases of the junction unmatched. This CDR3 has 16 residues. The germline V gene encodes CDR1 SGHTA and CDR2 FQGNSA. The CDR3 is CASSLLGQGPAQPQHF. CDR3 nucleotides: TGTGCCAGCAGCTTATTGGGACAGGGTCCGGCCCAGCCCCAGCATTTT.

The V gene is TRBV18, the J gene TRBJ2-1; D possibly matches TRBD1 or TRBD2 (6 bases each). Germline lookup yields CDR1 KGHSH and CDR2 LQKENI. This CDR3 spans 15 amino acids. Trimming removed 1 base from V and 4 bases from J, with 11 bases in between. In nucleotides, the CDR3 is TGTGCCAGCTCACCACGCGGGACATTTTACAATGAGCAGTTCTTC. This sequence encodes CASSPRGTFYNEQFF.

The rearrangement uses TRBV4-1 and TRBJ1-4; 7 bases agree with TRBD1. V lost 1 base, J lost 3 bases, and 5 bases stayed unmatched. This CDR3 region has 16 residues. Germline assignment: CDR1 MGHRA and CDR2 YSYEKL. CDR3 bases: TGCGCCAGCAGCCAAGCGGAGGGGGCTTCTAATGAAAAACTGTTTTTT. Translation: CASSQAEGASNEKLFF.

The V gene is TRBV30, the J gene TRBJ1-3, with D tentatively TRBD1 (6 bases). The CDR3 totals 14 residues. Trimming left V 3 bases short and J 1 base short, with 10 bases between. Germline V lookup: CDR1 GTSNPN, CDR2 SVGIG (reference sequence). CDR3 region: CAWRKDRSGNTIYF. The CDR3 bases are TGTGCCTGGAGGAAGGACAGATCTGGAAACACCATATATTTT.

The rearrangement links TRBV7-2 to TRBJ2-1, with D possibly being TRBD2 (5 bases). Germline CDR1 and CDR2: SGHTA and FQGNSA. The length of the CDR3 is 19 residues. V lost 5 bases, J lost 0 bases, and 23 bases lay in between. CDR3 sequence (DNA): TGTGCCAGCAGCCCCGCCGGGGTTTGGACTCGTAGCTCCTACAATGAGCAGTTCTTC. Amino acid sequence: CASSPAGVWTRSSYNEQFF.

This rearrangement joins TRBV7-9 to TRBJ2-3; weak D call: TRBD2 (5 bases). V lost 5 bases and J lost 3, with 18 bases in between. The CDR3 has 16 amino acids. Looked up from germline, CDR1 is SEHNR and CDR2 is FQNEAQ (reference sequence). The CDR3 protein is CASSVGSALGTDTQYF. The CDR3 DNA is TGTGCCAGCAGCGTAGGTTCTGCACTAGGAACAGATACGCAGTATTTT. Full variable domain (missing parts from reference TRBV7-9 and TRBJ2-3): DTGVSQNPRHKITKRGQNVTFRCDPISEHNRLYWYRQTLGQGPEFLTYFQNEAQLEKSRLLSDRFSAERPKGSFSTLEIQRTEQGDSAMYLCASSVGSALGTDTQYFGPGTRLTVL.

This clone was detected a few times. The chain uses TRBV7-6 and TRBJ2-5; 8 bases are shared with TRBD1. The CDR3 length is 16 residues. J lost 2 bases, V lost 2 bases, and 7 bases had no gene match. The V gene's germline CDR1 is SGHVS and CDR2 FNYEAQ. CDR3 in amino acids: CASSLRPRDRQETQYF. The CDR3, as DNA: TGTGCCAGCAGCTTACGACCCCGGGACAGGCAAGAGACCCAGTACTTC. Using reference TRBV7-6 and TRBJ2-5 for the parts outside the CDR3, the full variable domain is GAGVSQSPRYKVTKRGQDVALRCDPISGHVSLYWYRQALGQGPEFLTYFNYEAQQDKSGLPNDRFSAERPEGSISTLTIQRTEQRDSAMYRCASSLRPRDRQETQYFGPGTRLLVL.

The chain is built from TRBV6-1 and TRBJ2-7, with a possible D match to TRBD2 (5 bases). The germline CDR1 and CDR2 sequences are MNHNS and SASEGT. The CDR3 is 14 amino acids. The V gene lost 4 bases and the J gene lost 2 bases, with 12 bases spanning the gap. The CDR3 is CASSALAPTYEQYF. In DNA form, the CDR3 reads TGTGCCAGCAGTGCCCTAGCCCCCACCTACGAGCAGTACTTC.